This record concerns one T cell receptor (beta chain) sequence. As yet, its antigen is unknown. This specimen comes from a study of post-analysis software for immune sequencing data. The overall study: The disease courses covered relapsing-remitting, secondary progressive and progressive-relapsing multiple sclerosis. Study-level findings and limits: Compared with controls, patients showed significantly lower normalized Chao1 diversity. Controls showed lower frequencies than patients for 5 or 6 TRBV segments, and TRBV5-6, TRBV5-1 and TRBV20-1 were among these.

TCR beta libraries were prepared from cDNA with unique molecular identifiers. T cells numbering about 0.95 to 10 million yielded around 500,000 cDNA molecules. Using its own MiXCR run on the PCR reads, TCRdb lists one record per CDR3 protein. The table shows around 710,000 distinct CDR3 sequences, with 35% to 55% occurring only once. The CDR3 runs 13 residues. The germline V and J ends were trimmed by 0 bases and 13 bases, with 15 bases remaining between them. Germline CDR1 and CDR2: LNHNV and YYDKDF (reference sequence). The specimen sequenced was blood. The receptor comes from a girl between 10 and 17 years old with multiple sclerosis. The chain has TRBV15 and TRBJ2-5; D is unclear. The CDR3 spells CATSREFRLRRYF. CDR3 in DNA: TGTGCCACCAGCAGAGAGTTTAGACTGCGCAGGTACTTC.